The clone carrying this T cell receptor beta chain has just a few counts. Its antigen is still unknown. The authors incorporated unique molecular identifiers into the TCR beta cDNA libraries. TCRdb reanalysed the PCR reads using MiXCR and keeps one entry per CDR3 protein. The data hold hundreds of thousands of distinct CDR3 sequences, with 53% observed a single time. The germline V gene has CDR1 SGHKS and CDR2 YYEKEE (reference sequence). The CDR3 runs to 14 residues. With 4 bases removed from V and 5 bases from J, the gap between germline ends came to 15 bases. The sample is drawn from a study of post-analysis software for immune sequencing data. Overall study results and limits: Samples prepared in the same batch strongly co-clustered by F measure. Included in a set of roughly five TRBV segments more frequent in patients than controls were TRBV5-6, TRBV5-1 and TRBV20-1. The normalized Chao1 diversity of multiple sclerosis patients was significantly lower than that of controls.

This clonotype was sampled from a girl aged 5-17 years with multiple sclerosis. The J gene is TRBJ2-5, the V gene TRBV5-5; D tentatively fits TRBD1 or TRBD2 (5 bases each). Sequenced material: blood. DNA for the CDR3: TGTGCCAGCAGCCGGTTGGGGGAGAGGGAGACCCAGTACTTC. Its translation is CASSRLGERETQYF.